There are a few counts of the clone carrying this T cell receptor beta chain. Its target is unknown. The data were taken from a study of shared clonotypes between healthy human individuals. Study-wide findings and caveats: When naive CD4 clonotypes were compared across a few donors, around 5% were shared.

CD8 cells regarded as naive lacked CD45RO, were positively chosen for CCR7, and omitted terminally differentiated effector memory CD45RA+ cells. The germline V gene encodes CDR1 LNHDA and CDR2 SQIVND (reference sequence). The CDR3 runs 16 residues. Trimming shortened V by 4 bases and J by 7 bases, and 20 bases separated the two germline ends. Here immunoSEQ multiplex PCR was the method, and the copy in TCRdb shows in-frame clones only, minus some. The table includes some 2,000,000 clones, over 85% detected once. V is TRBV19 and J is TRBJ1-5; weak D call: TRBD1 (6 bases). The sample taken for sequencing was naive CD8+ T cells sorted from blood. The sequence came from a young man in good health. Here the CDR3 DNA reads TGTGCCAGTAGTAGCTGGACAGAAAACAAGAGGCAGCCCCAGCATTTT. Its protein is CASSSWTENKRQPQHF.